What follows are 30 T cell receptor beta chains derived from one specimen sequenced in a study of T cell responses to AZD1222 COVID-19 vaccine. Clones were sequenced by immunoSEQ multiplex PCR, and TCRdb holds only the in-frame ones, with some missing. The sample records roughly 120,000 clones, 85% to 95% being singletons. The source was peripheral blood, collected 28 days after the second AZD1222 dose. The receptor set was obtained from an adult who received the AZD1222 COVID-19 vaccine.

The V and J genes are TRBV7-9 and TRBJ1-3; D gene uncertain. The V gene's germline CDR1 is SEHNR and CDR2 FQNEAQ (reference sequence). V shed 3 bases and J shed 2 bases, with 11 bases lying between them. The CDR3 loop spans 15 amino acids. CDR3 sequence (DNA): TGTGCCAGCAGCTTGTGGGTGGACGCTGGAAACACCATATATTTT. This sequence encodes CASSLWVDAGNTIYF.

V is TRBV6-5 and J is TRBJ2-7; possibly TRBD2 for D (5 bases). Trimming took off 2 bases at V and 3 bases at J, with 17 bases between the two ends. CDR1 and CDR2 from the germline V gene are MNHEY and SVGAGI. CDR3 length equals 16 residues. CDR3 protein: CASSYERPREGYEQYF. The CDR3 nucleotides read TGTGCCAGCAGTTACGAGCGACCCCGAGAGGGCTACGAGCAGTACTTC.

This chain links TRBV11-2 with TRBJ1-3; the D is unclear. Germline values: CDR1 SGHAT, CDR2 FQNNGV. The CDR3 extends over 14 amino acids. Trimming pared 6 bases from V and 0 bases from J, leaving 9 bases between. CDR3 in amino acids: CASSRGGSGNTIYF. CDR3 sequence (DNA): TGTGCCAGCAGTCGAGGAGGCTCTGGAAACACCATATATTTT.

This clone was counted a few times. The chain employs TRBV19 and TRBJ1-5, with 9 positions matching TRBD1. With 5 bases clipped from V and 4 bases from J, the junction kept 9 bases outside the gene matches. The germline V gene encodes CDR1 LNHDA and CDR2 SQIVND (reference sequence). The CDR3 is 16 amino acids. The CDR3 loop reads CASSRGQGALNQPQHF. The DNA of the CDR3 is TGTGCCAGTAGTCGGGGACAGGGAGCCCTTAATCAGCCCCAGCATTTT. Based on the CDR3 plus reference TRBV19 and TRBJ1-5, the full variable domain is DGGITQSPKYLFRKEGQNVTLSCEQNLNHDAMYWYRQDPGQGLRLIYYSQIVNDFQKGDIAEGYSVSREKKESFPLTVTSAQKNPTAFYLCASSRGQGALNQPQHFGDGTRLSIL.

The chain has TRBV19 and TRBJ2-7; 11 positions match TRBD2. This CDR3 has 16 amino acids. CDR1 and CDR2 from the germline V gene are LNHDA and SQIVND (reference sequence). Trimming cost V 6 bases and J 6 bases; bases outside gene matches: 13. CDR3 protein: CASSPPIAGGPFEQYF. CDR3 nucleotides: TGTGCCAGTAGCCCTCCCATAGCGGGGGGGCCATTCGAGCAGTACTTC.

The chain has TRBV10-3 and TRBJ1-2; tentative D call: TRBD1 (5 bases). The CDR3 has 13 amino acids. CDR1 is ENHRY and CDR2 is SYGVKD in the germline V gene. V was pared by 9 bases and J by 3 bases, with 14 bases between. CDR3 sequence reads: CAMSGSEDYGYTF. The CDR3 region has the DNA TGTGCCATGTCAGGGTCGGAGGACTATGGCTACACCTTC.

Here the CDR3 DNA reads TGTGCCAGCAACCCGTCGCAGGGGCTGCCCCAGCATTTT. Protein: CASNPSQGLPQHF. The chain has TRBV6-2 or TRBV6-3 and TRBJ1-5, with a weak D call TRBD1 (6 bases). The V and J ends lost 7 bases and 9 bases respectively, with 16 bases between them. Germline CDR1 is MNHEY and CDR2 is SVGEGT. CDR3 length: 13 amino acids.

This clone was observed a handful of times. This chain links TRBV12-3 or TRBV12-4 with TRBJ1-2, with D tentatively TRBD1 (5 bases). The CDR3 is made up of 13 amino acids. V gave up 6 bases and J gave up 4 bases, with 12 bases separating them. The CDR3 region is CASRADKVYGYTF. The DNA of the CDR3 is TGTGCCAGCAGGGCGGACAAGGTCTATGGCTACACCTTC.

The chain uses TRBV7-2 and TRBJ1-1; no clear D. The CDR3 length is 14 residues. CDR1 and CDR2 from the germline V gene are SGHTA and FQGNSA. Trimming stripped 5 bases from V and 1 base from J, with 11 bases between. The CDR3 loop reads CASSPGWANTEAFF. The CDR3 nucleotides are TGTGCCAGCAGCCCCGGCTGGGCGAACACTGAAGCTTTCTTT.

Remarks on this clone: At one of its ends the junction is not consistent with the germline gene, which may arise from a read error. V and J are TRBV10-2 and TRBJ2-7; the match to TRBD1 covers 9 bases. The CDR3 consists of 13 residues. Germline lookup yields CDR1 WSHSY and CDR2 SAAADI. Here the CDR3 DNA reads TGCGCCAGCAGTGAAGTTTTGGGACAGGGTTTGGACTTC. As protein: CASSEVLGQGLDF.

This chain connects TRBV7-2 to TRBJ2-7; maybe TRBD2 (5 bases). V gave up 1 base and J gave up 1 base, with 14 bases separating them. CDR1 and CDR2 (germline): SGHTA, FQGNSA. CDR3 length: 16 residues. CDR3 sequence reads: CASSLDSDTRSYEQYF. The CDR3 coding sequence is TGTGCCAGCAGCTTAGATAGCGACACGAGGTCCTACGAGCAGTACTTC.

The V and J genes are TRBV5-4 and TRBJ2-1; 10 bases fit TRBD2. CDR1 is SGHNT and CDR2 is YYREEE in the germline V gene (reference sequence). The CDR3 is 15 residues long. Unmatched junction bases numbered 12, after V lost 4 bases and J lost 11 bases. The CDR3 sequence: CASSGSGGLSWKQFF. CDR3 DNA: TGTGCCAGCAGCGGTAGCGGGGGGCTCTCTTGGAAGCAGTTCTTC.

CDR3 region: CASSQVIVGGASGNTIYF. CDR3 nucleotides: TGTGCCAGCAGCCAAGTTATCGTGGGAGGGGCTTCTGGAAACACCATATATTTT. The chain has TRBV3-1 (or the pseudogene TRBV3-2) and TRBJ1-3, with a weak D call TRBD1 (5 bases). The CDR3 covers 18 residues. Germline loops: CDR1 LGHDT, CDR2 YNNKEL (reference sequence). The V end lost 1 base, the J end lost 1 base, and 17 bases lay between the germline ends.

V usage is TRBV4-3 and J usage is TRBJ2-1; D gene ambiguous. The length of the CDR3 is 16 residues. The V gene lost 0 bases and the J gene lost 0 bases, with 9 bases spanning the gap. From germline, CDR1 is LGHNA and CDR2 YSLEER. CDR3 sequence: CASSQDFVVSYNEQFF. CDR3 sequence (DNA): TGCGCCAGCAGCCAAGACTTTGTCGTCTCCTACAATGAGCAGTTCTTC.

The CDR3 reads CASSPSGAGTNEKLFF. DNA for the CDR3: TGTGCCAGCAGCCCCAGTGGGGCAGGGACTAATGAAAAACTGTTTTTT. V and J are TRBV7-9 and TRBJ1-4, with D perhaps matching TRBD1 (5 bases). V lost 5 bases and J 2 bases, leaving 15 bases between the germline ends. CDR1 and CDR2 (germline): SEHNR, FQNEAQ (reference sequence). This CDR3 is built from 16 residues. The full variable domain, completed using reference TRBV7-9 and TRBJ1-4, is DTGVSQNPRHKITKRGQNVTFRCDPISEHNRLYWYRQTLGQGPEFLTYFQNEAQLEKSRLLSDRFSAERPKGSFSTLEIQRTEQGDSAMYLCASSPSGAGTNEKLFFGSGTQLSVL.

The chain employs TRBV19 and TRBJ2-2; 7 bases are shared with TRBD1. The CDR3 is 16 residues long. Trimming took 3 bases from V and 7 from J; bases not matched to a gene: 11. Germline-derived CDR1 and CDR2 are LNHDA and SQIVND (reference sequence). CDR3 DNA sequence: TGTGCCAGTAGTATCGTGAGGACAGGTCCTATCGGGGAGCTGTTTTTT. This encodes CASSIVRTGPIGELFF.

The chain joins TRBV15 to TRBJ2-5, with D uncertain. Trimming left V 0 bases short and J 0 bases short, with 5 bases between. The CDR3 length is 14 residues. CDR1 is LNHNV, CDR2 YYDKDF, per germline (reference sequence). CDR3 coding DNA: TGTGCCACCAGCAGAGAACGGTACCAAGAGACCCAGTACTTC. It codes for CATSRERYQETQYF.

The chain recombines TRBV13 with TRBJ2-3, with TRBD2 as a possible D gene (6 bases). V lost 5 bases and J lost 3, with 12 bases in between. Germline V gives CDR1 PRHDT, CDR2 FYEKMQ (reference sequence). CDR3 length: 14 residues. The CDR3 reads CASSNGGGTDTQYF. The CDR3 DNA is TGTGCCAGCAGCAACGGGGGTGGTACAGATACGCAGTATTTT.

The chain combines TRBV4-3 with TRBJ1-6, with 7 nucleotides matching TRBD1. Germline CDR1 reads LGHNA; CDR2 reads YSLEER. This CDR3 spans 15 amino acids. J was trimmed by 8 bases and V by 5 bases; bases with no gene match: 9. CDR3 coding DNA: TGCGCCAGCAGCGCCCGTGGCAGGGGGGATTCACCCCTCCACTTT. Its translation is CASSARGRGDSPLHF.

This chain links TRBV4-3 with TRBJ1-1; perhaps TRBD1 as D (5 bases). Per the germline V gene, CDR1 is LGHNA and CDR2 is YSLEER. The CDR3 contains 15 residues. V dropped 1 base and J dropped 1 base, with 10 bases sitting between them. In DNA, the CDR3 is TGCGCCAGCAGCCAAGGTCAGGGAAGGAACACTGAAGCTTTCTTT. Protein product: CASSQGQGRNTEAFF.

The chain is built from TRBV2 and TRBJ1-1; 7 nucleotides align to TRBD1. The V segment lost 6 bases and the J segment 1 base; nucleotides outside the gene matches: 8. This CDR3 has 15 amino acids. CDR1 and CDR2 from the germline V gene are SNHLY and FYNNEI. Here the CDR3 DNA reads TGTGCCAGCAGACACCGGGGGACAGAGAACACTGAAGCTTTCTTT. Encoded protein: CASRHRGTENTEAFF.

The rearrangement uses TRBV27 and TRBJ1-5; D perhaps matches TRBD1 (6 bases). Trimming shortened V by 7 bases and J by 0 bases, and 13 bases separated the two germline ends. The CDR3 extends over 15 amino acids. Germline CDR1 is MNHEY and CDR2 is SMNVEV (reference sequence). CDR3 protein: CASTPQGYSNQPQHF. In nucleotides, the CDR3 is TGTGCCAGCACTCCACAGGGTTATAGCAATCAGCCCCAGCATTTT.

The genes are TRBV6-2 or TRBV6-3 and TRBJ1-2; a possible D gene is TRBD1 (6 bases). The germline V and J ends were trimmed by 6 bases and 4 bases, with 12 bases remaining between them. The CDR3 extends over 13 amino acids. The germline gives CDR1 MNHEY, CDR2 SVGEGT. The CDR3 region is CASSATGPYGYTF. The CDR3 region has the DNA TGTGCCAGCAGCGCAACAGGGCCCTATGGCTACACCTTC.

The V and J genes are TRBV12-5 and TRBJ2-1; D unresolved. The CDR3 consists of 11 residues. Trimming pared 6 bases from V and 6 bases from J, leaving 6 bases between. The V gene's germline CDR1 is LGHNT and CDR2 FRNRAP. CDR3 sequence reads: CASGPGNEQFF. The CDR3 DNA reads TGTGCTAGTGGCCCAGGCAATGAGCAGTTCTTC. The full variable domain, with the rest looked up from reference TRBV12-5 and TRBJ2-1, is DARVTQTPRHKVTEMGQEVTMRCQPILGHNTVFWYRQTMMQGLELLAYFRNRAPLDDSGMPKDRFSAEMPDATLATLKIQPSEPRDSAVYFCASGPGNEQFFGPGTRLTVL.

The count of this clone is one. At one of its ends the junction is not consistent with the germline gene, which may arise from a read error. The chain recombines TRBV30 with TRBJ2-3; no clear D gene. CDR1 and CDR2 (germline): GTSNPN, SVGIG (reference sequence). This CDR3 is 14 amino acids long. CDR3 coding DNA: TGTGCTTGGAAATGCTATTTTAGCACAGATACGCAGTATTTT. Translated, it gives CAWKCYFSTDTQYF.

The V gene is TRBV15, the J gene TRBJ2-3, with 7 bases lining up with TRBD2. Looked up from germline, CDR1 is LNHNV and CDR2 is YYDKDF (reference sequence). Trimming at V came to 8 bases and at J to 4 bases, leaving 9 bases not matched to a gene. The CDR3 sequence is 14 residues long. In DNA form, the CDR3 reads TGTGCCACCGGTACCCCGGGAGGCGCAGATACGCAGTATTTT. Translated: CATGTPGGADTQYF.

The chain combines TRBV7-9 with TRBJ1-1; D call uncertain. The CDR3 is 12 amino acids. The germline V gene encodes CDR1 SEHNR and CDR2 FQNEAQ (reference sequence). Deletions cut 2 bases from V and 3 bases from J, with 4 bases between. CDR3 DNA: TGTGCCAGCAGCTTAATGGACACTGAAGCTTTCTTT. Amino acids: CASSLMDTEAFF.

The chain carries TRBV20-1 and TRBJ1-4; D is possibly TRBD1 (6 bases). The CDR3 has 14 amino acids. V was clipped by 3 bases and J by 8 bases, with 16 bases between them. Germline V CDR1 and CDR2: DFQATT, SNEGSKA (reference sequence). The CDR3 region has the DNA TGCAGTGCTAGTAAGGGGGGCGTTGGAGAAAAACTGTTTTTT. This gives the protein CSASKGGVGEKLFF.

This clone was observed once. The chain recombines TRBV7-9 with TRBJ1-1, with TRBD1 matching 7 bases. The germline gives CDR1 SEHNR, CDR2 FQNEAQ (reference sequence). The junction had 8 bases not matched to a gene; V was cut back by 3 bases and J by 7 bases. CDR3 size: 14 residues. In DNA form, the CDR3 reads TGTGCCAGCAGCTTCCTGACAGGGAGGGGTGAAGCTTTCTTT. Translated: CASSFLTGRGEAFF.

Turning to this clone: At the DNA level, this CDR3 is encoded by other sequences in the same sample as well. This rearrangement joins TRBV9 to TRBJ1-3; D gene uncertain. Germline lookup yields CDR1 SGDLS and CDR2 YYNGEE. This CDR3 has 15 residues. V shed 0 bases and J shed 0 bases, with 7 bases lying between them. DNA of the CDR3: TGTGCCAGCAGCGTAGGAGGGAGCTCTGGAAACACCATATATTTT. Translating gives CASSVGGSSGNTIYF.